This TCR beta chain was recorded in a study of T cells after yellow fever vaccination. General observations from the study: In FACS-sorted repertoires, abundant clonotypes from the bulk population could appear as contaminants. Most primary-vaccination clones recurred post-booster (roughly 97% CD4, 88% CD8). The secondary response was weaker, and its peak arrived faster, on day 5 versus 15.

On this clonotype itself: The antigen is not known.

V dropped 5 bases and J dropped 5 bases, with 7 bases sitting between them. The CDR3 totals 12 residues. Germline-derived CDR1 and CDR2 are KGHSH and LQKENI. The TCR cDNA carried a universal primer site and UMIs from 5'RACE template switching. A single record per CDR3 protein comes from TCRdb applying MiXCR to the 5' RACE reads. The sample shows just under 600,000 distinct CDR3 sequences, less than 15% of them seen only once. The sequencing here drew on PBMCs, taken on the day of the yellow fever booster vaccination. The sequence derives from a man aged 25 to 45 who received the YFV17D yellow fever vaccine. This rearrangement joins TRBV18 to TRBJ2-1, with D uncertain. The CDR3 is CASSSQDNEQFF. The CDR3 nucleotides read TGTGCCAGCTCATCTCAAGACAATGAGCAGTTCTTC. The variable domain in full, completed from reference TRBV18 and TRBJ2-1, reads NAGVMQNPRHLVRRRGQEARLRCSPMKGHSHVYWYRQLPEEGLKFMVYLQKENIIDESGMPKERFSAEFPKEGPSILRIQQVVRGDSAAYFCASSSQDNEQFFGPGTRLTVL.